These T cell receptor beta chains were read from a single sample in a study of T cells in Graves' hyperthyroidism and ophthalmopathy. A single record per CDR3 protein comes from TCRdb applying MiXCR to the multiplex PCR reads. The sample has some 490,000 distinct CDR3 sequences, approximately 23% seen once. Sequencing was done on a sample of blood. The receptors derive from a woman between 65 and 79 years old with Graves' ophthalmopathy. The CDR3 runs from the conserved cysteine through the conserved F or W.

J gene: TRBJ2-7; V gene: TRBV28; CDR3 protein: CASSLSGDGREQYF
J gene: TRBJ2-3; V gene: TRBV14; CDR3 protein: CASSQDRRTGVITDTQYF
J gene: TRBJ2-7; V gene: TRBV29-1; CDR3 protein: CSVGGGQTYEQYF
J gene: TRBJ1-2; V gene: TRBV5-1; CDR3 protein: CASSLAWLRTGDYGYTF
J gene: TRBJ1-1; V gene: TRBV15; CDR3 protein: CATSKAGPTAEAFF
J gene: TRBJ2-3; V gene: TRBV12-3/TRBV12-4; CDR3 protein: CASSRTSGFITDTQYF
J gene: TRBJ1-1; V gene: TRBV20-1; CDR3 protein: CSVDTEAFF
J gene: TRBJ2-2; V gene: TRBV12-3/TRBV12-4; CDR3 protein: CASSSAGSNTGELFF
J gene: TRBJ2-7; V gene: TRBV30; CDR3 protein: CAWKLAGAYEQYF
J gene: TRBJ2-3; V gene: TRBV29-1; CDR3 protein: CSSSLAGSLDTQYF
J gene: TRBJ1-5; V gene: TRBV12-3/TRBV12-4; CDR3 protein: CASSRLRQPQHF
J gene: TRBJ2-1; V gene: TRBV28; CDR3 protein: CASSSGLGINEQFF
J gene: TRBJ1-2; V gene: TRBV20-1; CDR3 protein: CSATGGGDPRLGYTF
J gene: TRBJ2-7; V gene: TRBV4-3; CDR3 protein: CASSQDWGLEYEQYF
J gene: TRBJ1-2; V gene: TRBV29-1; CDR3 protein: CSVETGYTF
J gene: TRBJ1-5; V gene: TRBV6-2/TRBV6-3; CDR3 protein: CASSSPQANSISNQPQHF
J gene: TRBJ2-1; V gene: TRBV6-1; CDR3 protein: CASSRRDTRSYNEQFF
J gene: TRBJ2-1; V gene: TRBV27; CDR3 protein: CASRARLAGYNEQFF
J gene: TRBJ2-1; V gene: TRBV29-1; CDR3 protein: CSISGTSREQFF
J gene: TRBJ2-7; V gene: TRBV7-2; CDR3 protein: CASSLEGLADYEQYF
J gene: TRBJ2-7; V gene: TRBV28; CDR3 protein: CASSLESPYEQYF
J gene: TRBJ2-2; V gene: TRBV6-2/TRBV6-3; CDR3 protein: CASSYAGDGAGELFF
J gene: TRBJ1-2; V gene: TRBV5-5; CDR3 protein: CASSLHRGTETTNYGYTF
J gene: TRBJ1-5; V gene: TRBV6-1; CDR3 protein: CASSEYKDQPQHF
J gene: TRBJ2-1; V gene: TRBV7-2; CDR3 protein: CASSFLAGAVYNEQFF
J gene: TRBJ1-2; V gene: TRBV27; CDR3 protein: CASFPSGQGSGYTF
J gene: TRBJ2-5; V gene: TRBV11-2; CDR3 protein: CASSLGLGGETQYF
J gene: TRBJ2-2; V gene: TRBV7-2; CDR3 protein: CASGRPARELFF
J gene: TRBJ2-7; V gene: TRBV6-1; CDR3 protein: CASRQLAAESYEQYF
J gene: TRBJ2-3; V gene: TRBV29-1; CDR3 protein: CSVGGRGWLDTQYF
J gene: TRBJ2-2; V gene: TRBV3-1; CDR3 protein: CASSQVLAGAFGGELFF
J gene: TRBJ2-2; V gene: TRBV10-3; CDR3 protein: CAISIDLGTGELFF
J gene: TRBJ1-5; V gene: TRBV2; CDR3 protein: CASSLDGGNQPQHF
J gene: TRBJ2-5; V gene: TRBV6-1; CDR3 protein: CASTPPGLGSSTQYF
J gene: TRBJ2-7; V gene: TRBV7-2; CDR3 protein: CASEPYGDTYEQYF
J gene: TRBJ2-5; V gene: TRBV19; CDR3 protein: CASRLAGGFETQYF
J gene: TRBJ1-3; V gene: TRBV18; CDR3 protein: CASSPEGLSSGNTIYF
J gene: TRBJ2-2; V gene: TRBV2; CDR3 protein: CASSRLASNTGELFF
J gene: TRBJ1-1; V gene: TRBV29-1; CDR3 protein: CSADRTRGVAFF
J gene: TRBJ1-1; V gene: TRBV19; CDR3 protein: CASRTFTGVTEAFF
J gene: TRBJ2-3; V gene: TRBV27; CDR3 protein: CASRFTSGREPHTQYF
J gene: TRBJ2-5; V gene: TRBV2; CDR3 protein: CASIQEAQETQYF
J gene: TRBJ2-1; V gene: TRBV5-1; CDR3 protein: CASSDGTRQFF
J gene: TRBJ1-5; V gene: TRBV28; CDR3 protein: CASISGGQNQPQHF
J gene: TRBJ2-1; V gene: TRBV10-3; CDR3 protein: CAISFQGPGDNEQFF
J gene: TRBJ2-7; V gene: TRBV3-1; CDR3 protein: CASSQIWNTGDYEQYF
J gene: TRBJ1-5; V gene: TRBV20-1; CDR3 protein: CSARGGEAFPPQHF
J gene: TRBJ2-3; V gene: TRBV9; CDR3 protein: CASSVGTGGTDTQYF
J gene: TRBJ2-7; V gene: TRBV27; CDR3 protein: CASSFTKLLAGGPEQYF
J gene: TRBJ2-3; V gene: TRBV28; CDR3 protein: CASSGPRGRGTDTQYF
J gene: TRBJ1-2; V gene: TRBV5-4; CDR3 protein: CASSYPNRGHGYTF
J gene: TRBJ1-6; V gene: TRBV6-1; CDR3 protein: CASSLSQGALHF
J gene: TRBJ2-3; V gene: TRBV20-1; CDR3 protein: CSARERPPVDTQYF